This entry lists 27 T cell receptor beta chains sequenced from one sample in a study of vaccination and CD4 T cells after COVID-19. Treatment given: roughly nine-day PBMC culture with coronavirus spike peptide pools or control peptides (ViraFEST assay). CD4+ T lymphocytes from the unexposed donor were collected before the COVID-19 pandemic (2011-2018). The Oncomine TCR Beta short-read assay was what sequenced the DNA obtained from cultured CD4+ T cells. In TCRdb, the PCR reads were re-called with MiXCR into one record per CDR3 protein. There are thousands of distinct CDR3 sequences in the sample; less than 30% occur only once, and about a third lies in the top ten. These receptors have no identified antigens. Material for sequencing was CD4+ T cells from blood, cultured in vitro. Source of these receptors: a human donor in good health.

This clonotype came up a few times. J is TRBJ1-1 and V is TRBV12-3 or TRBV12-4; perhaps TRBD1 as D (5 bases). This CDR3 region has 13 residues. Deletions cut 5 bases from V and 1 base from J, with 8 bases between. CDR3 in amino acids: CASSTRGNTEAFF. The CDR3 DNA sequence: TGTGCCAGCAGTACTAGGGGGAACACTGAAGCTTTCTTT.

CDR3 in amino acids: CASSYSGGGTDTQYF. CDR3 nucleotide sequence: TGTGCCAGCAGTTACTCGGGGGGAGGCACAGATACGCAGTATTTT. The rearrangement links TRBV6-5 to TRBJ2-3; D perhaps matches TRBD2 (6 bases). The CDR3 loop spans 15 amino acids. Trimming cost V 0 bases and J 1 base, with 8 bases left between them. Germline CDR1 is MNHEY and CDR2 is SVGAGI.

This clonotype was detected a few times. The chain recombines TRBV20-1 with TRBJ2-1; possible D gene TRBD1, 5 bases. Germline loops: CDR1 DFQATT, CDR2 SNEGSKA (reference sequence). Trimming removed 3 bases at V and 7 bases at J, with 13 bases between. CDR3 length equals 13 residues. CDR3 region: CSASGPGLNEQFF. CDR3 in DNA: TGCAGTGCTAGCGGGCCAGGGCTAAATGAGCAGTTCTTC.

The chain employs TRBV19 and TRBJ1-6; 8 bases match TRBD1. This CDR3 comprises 14 residues. The germline gives CDR1 LNHDA, CDR2 SQIVND (reference sequence). Trimming took 3 bases from V and 9 from J; bases not matched to a gene: 4. Here the CDR3 reads CASSIPGGGSPLHF. DNA for the CDR3: TGTGCCAGTAGTATCCCAGGGGGCGGTTCACCCCTCCACTTT. The full variable domain, its missing parts supplied by reference TRBV19 and TRBJ1-6, is DGGITQSPKYLFRKEGQNVTLSCEQNLNHDAMYWYRQDPGQGLRLIYYSQIVNDFQKGDIAEGYSVSREKKESFPLTVTSAQKNPTAFYLCASSIPGGGSPLHFGNGTRLTVT.

The sample holds a few counts of this clonotype. V usage is TRBV29-1 and J usage is TRBJ1-1; D gene ambiguous. Germline V gene data show CDR1 as SQVTM and CDR2 as ANQGSEA. This CDR3 spans 8 amino acids. V gave up 5 bases and J gave up 7 bases, with 2 bases separating them. CDR3 sequence: CSVNEAFF. CDR3 DNA: TGCAGCGTTAATGAAGCTTTCTTT.

V and J are TRBV20-1 and TRBJ2-5; D is uncertain. The CDR3 runs to 14 residues. V lost 3 bases, J lost 0 bases, and 11 bases lay in between. Germline V gene lookup returns CDR1 DFQATT and CDR2 SNEGSKA (reference sequence). This CDR3 reads CSASVQRYQETQYF. CDR3 bases: TGCAGTGCTAGTGTCCAGAGGTACCAAGAGACCCAGTACTTC.

The genes are TRBV7-9 and TRBJ2-3; unclear D gene. Trimming removed 5 bases at V and 5 bases at J, with 11 bases between. The CDR3 spans 13 residues. Germline CDR1 reads SEHNR; CDR2 reads FQNEAQ (reference sequence). In DNA, the CDR3 is TGTGCCAGCAGCCCAGCCACGATAGATACGCAGTATTTT. Encoded protein: CASSPATIDTQYF.

The chain is built from TRBV27 and TRBJ2-5; unclear D gene. CDR1 is MNHEY, CDR2 SMNVEV, per germline (reference sequence). Trimming removed 9 bases from V and 2 bases from J, with 19 bases in between. The CDR3 runs to 15 residues. Written as DNA, the CDR3 is TGTGCCAGTAACCATTCGATGGTGACACAAGAGACCCAGTACTTC. Encoded protein: CASNHSMVTQETQYF.

This chain links TRBV11-2 with TRBJ2-5; perhaps TRBD2 as D (6 bases). This CDR3 contains 15 residues. V shed 2 bases and J shed 2 bases, with 12 bases lying between them. Germline V gives CDR1 SGHAT, CDR2 FQNNGV. The CDR3 DNA follows: TGTGCCAGCAGCTTATCGACTGGAGGGCAAGAGACCCAGTACTTC. Its protein is CASSLSTGGQETQYF.

The chain recombines TRBV7-3 with TRBJ1-2, with D possibly matching TRBD1 (5 bases). The germline CDR1 and CDR2 sequences are SGHTA and FQGTGA. V was trimmed by 5 bases and J by 8 bases, leaving 18 bases between them. This CDR3 spans 14 amino acids. This CDR3 is CASSLGGGARGYTF. The DNA for the CDR3 is TGTGCCAGCAGCCTCGGAGGAGGGGCGAGGGGCTACACCTTC.

The chain links TRBV5-1 to TRBJ2-3; unclear D gene. V lost 0 bases and J 5 bases, leaving 10 bases between the germline ends. CDR1 and CDR2 (germline): SGHRS, YFSETQ. The CDR3 consists of 14 residues. CDR3 residues: CASSLGSGEDTQYF. The CDR3 DNA follows: TGCGCCAGCAGCTTGGGTTCCGGTGAAGATACGCAGTATTTT. Looking up the rest from reference TRBV5-1 and TRBJ2-3 gives the full variable domain: KAGVTQTPRYLIKTRGQQVTLSCSPISGHRSVSWYQQTPGQGLQFLFEYFSETQRNKGNFPGRFSGRQFSNSRSEMNVSTLELGDSALYLCASSLGSGEDTQYFGPGTRLTVL.

A few counts support this clonotype. V and J are TRBV5-1 and TRBJ2-5; D is unresolved. V lost 3 bases and J 3 bases, leaving 12 bases between the germline ends. Germline CDR1 reads SGHRS; CDR2 reads YFSETQ. The CDR3 length is 14 residues. The CDR3 is CASSSDGSEETQYF. The CDR3 region has the DNA TGCGCCAGCAGCTCCGACGGATCAGAAGAGACCCAGTACTTC.

By its share, this clonotype is medium-sized. The V call is TRBV20-1, the J call TRBJ1-1; D is perhaps TRBD1 (5 bases). Trimming stripped 0 bases from V and 0 bases from J, with 8 bases between. Germline values: CDR1 DFQATT, CDR2 SNEGSKA (reference sequence). This CDR3 is 14 amino acids long. The CDR3 DNA follows: TGCAGTGCTAGAGATGGGGGTGTGAACACTGAAGCTTTCTTT. This encodes CSARDGGVNTEAFF.

This clonotype was seen only a few times. This chain joins TRBV19 and TRBJ1-2, with D possibly TRBD1 on 6 matching bases. Between the trimmed V and J ends, which lost 10 bases and 6 bases, there was a span of 12 bases. Germline CDR1 and CDR2: LNHDA and SQIVND (reference sequence). CDR3 size: 11 residues. CDR3 DNA: TGTGCCATTAAGAGGGGGGATGGCTACACCTTC. Translation gives CAIKRGDGYTF.

The chain employs TRBV5-1 and TRBJ1-1; D is ambiguous. Deletions cut 0 bases from V and 1 base from J, with 7 bases between. The CDR3 has 14 residues. Germline CDR1 SGHRS, CDR2 YFSETQ. The CDR3 nucleotides read TGCGCCAGCAGCTTGGCACCGGGGAACACTGAAGCTTTCTTT. Translated: CASSLAPGNTEAFF.

This chain connects TRBV6-1 to TRBJ2-1; 7 bases line up with TRBD2. The CDR3 totals 11 residues. V trimming: 6 bases; J trimming: 8 bases; junction bases outside the gene matches: 1. From germline, CDR1 is MNHNS and CDR2 SASEGT. CDR3 nucleotide sequence: TGTGCCAGCAGCGGACTAGATGAGCAGTTCTTC. It is translated as CASSGLDEQFF.

In its sample, this clonotype was seen a few times. This chain uses TRBV6-1 with TRBJ1-1, with D possibly matching TRBD1 (6 bases). The ends were cut back, 7 bases at V and 1 base at J, with 16 bases in the middle. This CDR3 spans 15 amino acids. In germline, CDR1 is MNHNS, CDR2 SASEGT. The CDR3 DNA sequence: TGTGCCAGCACCTGGGACAACCTGGGGAACACTGAAGCTTTCTTT. It codes for CASTWDNLGNTEAFF.

The rearrangement links TRBV20-1 to TRBJ1-3, with D perhaps matching TRBD1 (5 bases). CDR3 length: 13 residues. Germline V CDR1 and CDR2: DFQATT, SNEGSKA (reference sequence). Trimming took off 6 bases at V and 4 bases at J, with 13 bases between the two ends. This CDR3 is CSASRGRGNTIYF. The CDR3 region has the DNA TGCAGTGCAAGTAGGGGAAGGGGAAACACCATATATTTT.

The rearrangement uses TRBV20-1 and TRBJ2-1; 12 bases are a match to TRBD1. This CDR3 has 17 residues. The germline V gene encodes CDR1 DFQATT and CDR2 SNEGSKA (reference sequence). Trimming removed 2 bases from V and 8 bases from J; junction bases left unmatched: 13. The CDR3 is CSARKNNGTGGWDEQFF. The CDR3 coding sequence is TGCAGTGCTAGAAAGAATAACGGGACAGGGGGCTGGGATGAGCAGTTCTTC.

This clonotype was counted only a few times. J is TRBJ1-5 and V is TRBV30; no reliable D call. The CDR3 is 14 residues long. Trimming shortened V by 0 bases and J by 5 bases, and 11 bases separated the two germline ends. Per germline, CDR1 GTSNPN and CDR2 SVGIG (reference sequence). In DNA form, the CDR3 reads TGTGCCTGGAGTGTACCTGGGTGGGATCAGCCCCAGCATTTT. Amino acids: CAWSVPGWDQPQHF.

The rearrangement uses TRBV20-1 and TRBJ1-5; TRBD1 matches at 9 bases. V shed 2 bases and J 6 bases; nucleotides not matched to a gene: 8. Germline-derived CDR1 and CDR2 are DFQATT and SNEGSKA (reference sequence). This CDR3 is built from 15 residues. CDR3 sequence reads: CSARRPGTGFQPQHF. The CDR3 bases are TGCAGTGCTAGACGCCCCGGGACAGGGTTTCAGCCCCAGCATTTT.

This clonotype ranks as medium-sized. V usage is TRBV6-1 and J usage is TRBJ1-6; D gene unclear. The CDR3 is 15 amino acids. In germline, CDR1 is MNHNS, CDR2 SASEGT. Trimming took off 7 bases at V and 0 bases at J, with 10 bases between the two ends. The CDR3 sequence is CASTPRGSYNSPLHF. CDR3 bases: TGTGCCAGCACCCCCCGGGGCTCCTATAATTCACCCCTCCACTTT.

Only a few counts were recorded for this clonotype. The chain joins TRBV20-1 to TRBJ2-3, with TRBD2 identical over 8 bases. The V and J ends lost 1 base and 1 base, in that order; junction bases with no gene match: 7. Germline CDR1 is DFQATT and CDR2 is SNEGSKA (reference sequence). The CDR3 consists of 16 residues. CDR3 coding DNA: TGCAGTGCTAGAGGATTCGGGGGGGCCCGCACAGATACGCAGTATTTT. Residues: CSARGFGGARTDTQYF.

The CDR3 sequence is CASVSVLAKNIQYF. DNA for the CDR3: TGTGCCAGCGTATCGGTCTTAGCCAAAAACATTCAGTACTTC. V gene TRBV6-2 or TRBV6-3 combines with J gene TRBJ2-4; D is unresolved. Deletions cut 8 bases from V and 0 bases from J, with 11 bases between. The CDR3 length is 14 residues. Germline-derived CDR1 and CDR2 are MNHEY and SVGEGT.

Written as DNA, the CDR3 is TGCAGTGCCTTTAACGCCGGGACAGGGAACACTGAAGCTTTCTTT. It specifies CSAFNAGTGNTEAFF. The chain uses TRBV20-1 and TRBJ1-1; 8 bases agree with TRBD1. CDR1 is DFQATT, CDR2 SNEGSKA, per germline (reference sequence). The V gene end was trimmed by 6 bases and the J gene end by 1 base; junction bases not matched to a gene: 10. CDR3 length equals 15 residues.

The J gene is TRBJ1-2, the V gene TRBV2; perhaps TRBD1 as D (5 bases). V was pared by 5 bases and J by 3 bases, with 10 bases between. CDR1 and CDR2 from the germline V gene are SNHLY and FYNNEI. The CDR3 loop spans 13 amino acids. CDR3 bases: TGTGCCAGCAGTTCCGACAGCTACTATGGCTACACCTTC. It translates to CASSSDSYYGYTF.

The genes are TRBV2 and TRBJ1-2; TRBD1 aligns across 10 bases. CDR3 size: 13 residues. Germline V gives CDR1 SNHLY, CDR2 FYNNEI. V shed 8 bases and J 8 bases; nucleotides not matched to a gene: 8. CDR3 region: CASLSGQGKGYTF. The DNA of the CDR3 is TGTGCCAGCCTCTCGGGACAGGGGAAGGGCTACACCTTC.